The 25 T cell receptor beta chains below were found in one sample sequenced in a study of blood T cells in healthy people across ages (dated by TCRdb to the mid-2010s). The library was prepared using 5' RACE. The listed sequencing device is Illumina HiSeq 2500. A second roughly 6 to 12 cycle PCR used a sample-barcoded 5' primer and a J-beta primer mix. TCRdb trimmed the raw reads at Q25, called clones with MiXCR and kept productive beta chains. Each entry merges the rows of one CDR3 protein and shows their most common DNA and genes. The sample table holds about 1.8 million distinct CDR3 sequences, of which 40% to 55% were seen once. The ten biggest clones cover about 2.1% of the sample. Sample: blood. Receptor source: a woman aged 40 to 50 in good health.

This clonotype was seen a handful of times. This chain connects TRBV3-1 to TRBJ2-3, with 14 nucleotides matching TRBD2. Germline V CDR1 and CDR2: LGHDT, YNNKEL (reference sequence). This CDR3 has 19 residues. The J segment lost 6 bases and the V segment lost 0 bases, leaving 11 bases of the junction unmatched. CDR3 nucleotide sequence: TGTGCCAGCAGCCAAGACTCGGGACTAGCGGGGGACGGCGGGGATACGCAGTATTTT. It specifies CASSQDSGLAGDGGDTQYF.

The rearrangement joins TRBV6-2 or TRBV6-3 to TRBJ2-7, with D perhaps being TRBD1 or TRBD2 (5 bases each). Trimming pared 7 bases from V and 6 bases from J, leaving 16 bases between. The CDR3 totals 13 residues. Germline V CDR1 and CDR2: MNHEY, SVGEGT. The CDR3, as DNA: TGTGCCAGCACCGACGGTTGGGGGTTCGAGCAGTACTTC. Amino acid sequence: CASTDGWGFEQYF.

This clonotype was seen a few times. The chain combines TRBV7-2 with TRBJ2-1; D remains ambiguous. V shed 5 bases and J shed 8 bases, with 19 bases lying between them. There are 15 residues in the CDR3. Germline V gene lookup returns CDR1 SGHTA and CDR2 FQGNSA. In DNA, the CDR3 is TGTGCCAGCAGCCCCACCCCGACCCCTATGTATGAGCAGTTCTTC. Its protein product is CASSPTPTPMYEQFF.

This chain connects TRBV20-1 to TRBJ2-7, with D unclear. The germline gives CDR1 DFQATT, CDR2 SNEGSKA (reference sequence). The CDR3 totals 12 residues. V lost 2 bases and J lost 2, with 7 bases in between. The CDR3 reads CSARIQAYEQYF. In nucleotides, the CDR3 is TGCAGTGCTAGAATCCAGGCCTACGAGCAGTACTTC.

Only a few counts were recorded for this clonotype. The rearrangement joins TRBV5-5 to TRBJ2-3; D is ambiguous. CDR3 size: 16 residues. Trimming cost V 0 bases and J 0 bases, with 11 bases left between them. Germline V gene sequence: CDR1 SGHKS, CDR2 YYEKEE (reference sequence). The CDR3 spells CASSLVAPASTDTQYF. The DNA of the CDR3 is TGTGCCAGCAGCTTGGTGGCACCTGCTAGCACAGATACGCAGTATTTT.

This clonotype was detected a few times. The gene calls are TRBV4-3 and TRBJ2-6, with D tentatively TRBD1 (7 bases). Trimming removed 1 base at V and 0 bases at J, with 16 bases between. Looked up from germline, CDR1 is LGHNA and CDR2 is YSLEER. CDR3 length: 19 amino acids. DNA for the CDR3: TGCGCCAGCAGCCAAGGCGGGGCAGGGGGTAACTCTGGGGCCAACGTCCTGACTTTC. Its protein product is CASSQGGAGGNSGANVLTF.

This clonotype was found a few times. V is TRBV20-1 and J is TRBJ2-3; D is uncertain. The CDR3 has 14 residues. Germline-derived CDR1 and CDR2 are DFQATT and SNEGSKA (reference sequence). The V and J ends lost 1 base and 0 bases respectively, with 8 bases between them. The CDR3 sequence: CSARGHTSTDTQYF. The CDR3 coding sequence is TGCAGTGCTAGAGGCCATACTAGCACAGATACGCAGTATTTT.

In regard to this clonotype: Sequence at one end of the junction differs from germline and may be a read error. The rearrangement links TRBV6-2 or TRBV6-3 to TRBJ2-7; 9 bases fit TRBD1. The CDR3 has 16 amino acids. In germline, CDR1 is MNHEY, CDR2 SVGEGT. CDR3 sequence: CASSGTGHDLSYGQYF. In DNA form, the CDR3 reads TGTGCCAGCAGTGGGACAGGGCACGATCTCTCCTACGGGCAGTACTTC.

With respect to this clonotype: One end of the junction does not line up with germline, which may come from a read error. The chain recombines TRBV4-2 with TRBJ2-1; D is unclear. There are 15 residues in the CDR3. The germline V gene has CDR1 LGHNA and CDR2 YNFKEQ. CDR3 loop: CASNQDDGGPDEQFF. The CDR3, as DNA: TGTGCCAGCAACCAAGACGACGGTGGGCCTGATGAGCAGTTCTTC.

CDR3 sequence reads: CASSLGRALAGGPCEQYF. For the CDR3, the DNA is TGTGCCAGCAGCTTAGGTAGGGCCCTAGCGGGGGGGCCATGCGAGCAGTACTTC. V usage is TRBV7-2 and J usage is TRBJ2-4; the match to TRBD2 covers 12 bases. Gene TRBJ2-7 matches the end of the DNA better, so the J call may be wrong. The CDR3 consists of 18 residues. CDR1 and CDR2 from the germline V gene are SGHTA and FQGNSA.

The chain carries TRBV12-3 or TRBV12-4 and TRBJ2-3; tentative D call: TRBD2 (6 bases). The V end was cut by 4 bases, the J end by 3 bases, with 11 bases between. This CDR3 region has 14 residues. This CDR3 reads CASSWGVATDTQYF. As DNA, the CDR3 is TGTGCCAGCAGTTGGGGGGTTGCAACAGATACGCAGTATTTT.

This clonotype was counted between two and nine times. The V call is TRBV4-1, the J call TRBJ2-5; D uncertain. Germline V gene sequence: CDR1 MGHRA, CDR2 YSYEKL. The CDR3 covers 12 residues. The V end was cut by 4 bases, the J end by 13 bases, with 16 bases between. The CDR3 nucleotides are TGCGCCAGCAGCCCCCCGAGCCGGGTTCTGTACTTC. Its translation is CASSPPSRVLYF.

V usage is TRBV5-1 and J usage is TRBJ2-7; D uncertain. Germline loops: CDR1 SGHRS, CDR2 YFSETQ. There are 14 residues in the CDR3. V lost 4 bases and J 0 bases, leaving 11 bases between the germline ends. The CDR3 nucleotides are TGCGCCAGCAGCACCCAGGTGAGCTCCTACGAGCAGTACTTC. It encodes CASSTQVSSYEQYF. Variable domain in full (rest from reference TRBV5-1 and TRBJ2-7): KAGVTQTPRYLIKTRGQQVTLSCSPISGHRSVSWYQQTPGQGLQFLFEYFSETQRNKGNFPGRFSGRQFSNSRSEMNVSTLELGDSALYLCASSTQVSSYEQYFGPGTRLTVT.

The chain couples TRBV12-3 or TRBV12-4 to TRBJ1-4; 8 positions agree with TRBD1. J gave up 8 bases and V 5 bases, and 7 bases lay outside the gene matches. The CDR3 is made up of 14 amino acids. Written as DNA, the CDR3 is TGTGCCAGCAGTCGGACAGGGACACTAGAAAAACTGTTTTTT. Its translation is CASSRTGTLEKLFF.

This clonotype has a handful of counts. V gene TRBV5-6 combines with J gene TRBJ2-1; D uncertain. This CDR3 contains 12 residues. The germline CDR1 and CDR2 sequences are SGHDT and YYEEEE. Trimming left V 0 bases short and J 15 bases short, with 13 bases between. The CDR3 nucleotides read TGTGCCAGCAGCTTGGGCTCTTTAGACTTGTTCTTC. The encoded protein is CASSLGSLDLFF.

CDR3 sequence (DNA): TGTGCCAGCAGTTTATTGGGACAGGGAAGCAATGAGCAGTTCTTC. Translating it yields CASSLLGQGSNEQFF. This chain connects TRBV28 to TRBJ2-1; 9 bases map to TRBD1. Looked up from germline, CDR1 is MDHEN and CDR2 is SYDVKM. V trimming: 1 base; J trimming: 6 bases; junction bases outside the gene matches: 4. CDR3 length: 15 amino acids.

CDR3 loop: CASSSRDTSYEQYF. DNA of the CDR3: TGTGCCAGCAGCAGCCGGGACACTTCCTACGAGCAGTACTTC. The rearrangement joins TRBV7-9 to TRBJ2-7; perhaps TRBD1 as D (6 bases). The CDR3 loop spans 14 amino acids. V was cut by 5 bases and J by 1 base, with 12 bases left in between. From germline, CDR1 is SEHNR and CDR2 FQNEAQ (reference sequence).

This clonotype was counted between two and nine times. The V and J genes are TRBV28 and TRBJ2-7; D remains ambiguous. This CDR3 is 13 amino acids long. Trimming took off 7 bases at V and 2 bases at J, with 12 bases between the two ends. The germline gives CDR1 MDHEN, CDR2 SYDVKM. The CDR3 sequence is CASKAALPYEQYF. The CDR3 DNA reads as TGTGCCAGCAAGGCGGCGCTGCCCTACGAGCAGTACTTC.

This clonotype was counted a few times. The chain is built from TRBV20-1 and TRBJ1-5; D not certain. The CDR3 consists of 15 residues. V lost 0 bases and J 0 bases, leaving 9 bases between the germline ends. Germline V lookup: CDR1 DFQATT, CDR2 SNEGSKA (reference sequence). CDR3 loop: CSARDKHYSNQPQHF. The CDR3 nucleotides are TGCAGTGCTAGAGATAAACACTATAGCAATCAGCCCCAGCATTTT.

This clonotype has just a few counts. The genes are TRBV20-1 and TRBJ2-5, with D maybe TRBD1 (6 bases). Germline V gene lookup returns CDR1 DFQATT and CDR2 SNEGSKA (reference sequence). The ends were cut back, 6 bases at V and 5 bases at J, with 13 bases in the middle. The CDR3 has 12 amino acids. The CDR3: CSAQGSKETQYF. For the CDR3, the DNA is TGCAGTGCCCAGGGGTCAAAGGAGACCCAGTACTTC.

The chain is built from TRBV24-1 and TRBJ2-5; tentatively, D is TRBD1 (5 bases). Germline values: CDR1 KGHDR, CDR2 SFDVKD. V lost 4 bases and J lost 2, with 13 bases in between. The CDR3 is 15 residues long. The CDR3 DNA is TGTGCCACCAGTGACCCTGCGACAGCTCAAGAGACCCAGTACTTC. Amino acid sequence: CATSDPATAQETQYF.

The rearrangement uses TRBV4-1 and TRBJ1-5, with D possibly being TRBD1 (6 bases). The CDR3 loop spans 14 amino acids. Between the trimmed V and J ends, which lost 3 bases and 7 bases, there was a span of 13 bases. Germline V lookup: CDR1 MGHRA, CDR2 YSYEKL. The CDR3: CASSQRTEEQPQHF. CDR3 nucleotides: TGCGCCAGCAGCCAGAGGACAGAGGAGCAGCCCCAGCATTTT.

This clonotype was recorded a few times. The genes are TRBV6-2 or TRBV6-3 and TRBJ2-1; 7 nucleotides align to TRBD2. V lost 6 bases to trimming and J lost 4 bases; unmatched junction nucleotides: 12. CDR1 is MNHEY, CDR2 SVGEGT, per germline. The CDR3 runs to 16 residues. The CDR3 reads CASRHGGRAGYNEQFF. Written as DNA, the CDR3 is TGTGCCAGCAGGCACGGCGGACGAGCGGGGTACAATGAGCAGTTCTTC.

This sequence joins TRBV7-2 and TRBJ2-7, with D tentatively TRBD1 (6 bases). Trimming took off 5 bases at V and 2 bases at J, with 16 bases between the two ends. This CDR3 comprises 15 residues. The germline V gene encodes CDR1 SGHTA and CDR2 FQGNSA. Here the CDR3 DNA reads TGTGCCAGCAGCGGGGGCGGCGGTTCACCCTACGAGCAGTACTTC. This encodes CASSGGGGSPYEQYF.

This chain connects TRBV20-1 to TRBJ2-7; D gene ambiguous. V was shortened by 5 bases and J by 7 bases, with 21 bases between the two germline ends. This CDR3 is 14 amino acids long. Germline CDR1 reads DFQATT; CDR2 reads SNEGSKA (reference sequence). The CDR3 bases are TGCAGTGCTCCTACTCATACCGGAAAGAGGGAGCAGTACTTC. Encoded protein: CSAPTHTGKREQYF.